Below are 4 T cell receptor beta chains sequenced from a single sample in a study of identical twins. TCRdb recomputed calls from the 5' RACE reads with MiXCR, one row per CDR3 protein. The sample holds about 890,000 distinct CDR3 sequences; 9% to 15% are singletons and the top ten take around 1.6%. These records were also assigned to another study, of yellow fever vaccine responses in identical twins.

Source material: PBMCs. These receptors came from a woman aged 18-29 years in good health.

This chain uses TRBV2 with TRBJ2-7; 10 bases line up with TRBD1. The germline V gene has CDR1 SNHLY and CDR2 FYNNEI. This CDR3 region has 17 residues. V gave up 4 bases and J gave up 4 bases; unmatched junction bases: 13. The CDR3: CASSVQAGTGVAYEQYV. In nucleotides, the CDR3 is TGTGCCAGCAGTGTGCAGGCCGGGACAGGGGTCGCTTACGAGCAGTACGTC.

At least ten counts were recorded for this clonotype. The chain employs TRBV12-3 or TRBV12-4 and TRBJ2-7; 10 bases line up with TRBD2. V dropped 6 bases and J dropped 3; count of bases not matched to a gene: 2. This CDR3 has 13 amino acids. The chain's CDR3 is CASRLAGVYEQYF. The CDR3 nucleotides are TGTGCCAGCAGGCTAGCGGGAGTCTACGAGCAGTACTTC.

The chain carries TRBV18 and TRBJ2-1, with unresolved D. Looked up from germline, CDR1 is KGHSH and CDR2 is LQKENI. The CDR3 extends over 15 amino acids. V was trimmed by 6 bases and J by 1 base, leaving 13 bases between them. The CDR3, as DNA: TGTGCCAGCTCCCCAGCCTTTCGATCCTACAATGAGCAGTTCTTC. Amino acid sequence: CASSPAFRSYNEQFF.

This clonotype was seen at least ten times. This chain joins TRBV20-1 and TRBJ2-3; either TRBD1 or TRBD2 may supply D (6 bases each). V was cut by 4 bases and J by 6 bases, with 14 bases left in between. The CDR3 extends over 13 amino acids. Germline-derived CDR1 and CDR2 are DFQATT and SNEGSKA (reference sequence). CDR3 DNA sequence: TGCAGTGCTACGCCGGGGGCGGATGATACGCAGTATTTT. Translation: CSATPGADDTQYF.